Listed here are 15 T cell receptor beta chains from one sample, sequenced in a study of blood T cell repertoires in COVID-19 (dated by TCRdb to the early 2020s). The method was the immunoSEQ multiplex PCR assay. What TCRdb holds here is the immuneACCESS table cut down to in-frame rearrangements. Part of the clones is not present; checked against another copy, under half of the missing clones reflect an unresolved V gene, and the others are unexplained. Within this sample are more than 150,000 clones, with roughly three quarters of them counted one time only. Approximately 15% of the sample belongs to the ten largest clones. The specimen was PBMCs or T cells enriched from blood (not recorded which). These receptors were taken from a man aged 55 to 69 who had been exposed to COVID-19.

This clone appeared once. Other DNA sequences in this sample translate to the same CDR3. The chain's CDR3 is CASSLSFYEQYF. DNA of the CDR3: TGTGCCAGCAGTTTATCTTTCTACGAGCAGTACTTC. This rearrangement joins TRBV28 to TRBJ2-7; D gene ambiguous. The length of the CDR3 is 12 residues. Trimming pared 1 base from V and 3 bases from J, leaving 4 bases between. Germline V lookup: CDR1 MDHEN, CDR2 SYDVKM.

The chain uses TRBV7-2 and TRBJ1-5, with 8 bases identical to TRBD1. The junction had 8 bases not matched to a gene; V was cut back by 1 base and J by 6 bases. Germline values: CDR1 SGHTA, CDR2 FQGNSA. The CDR3 contains 16 residues. This CDR3 is CASSLEGTGGGQPQHF. The CDR3 bases are TGTGCCAGCAGCTTAGAAGGGACAGGAGGGGGTCAGCCCCAGCATTTT.

Here the CDR3 reads CASSLVPGGTGELFF. DNA of the CDR3: TGTGCCAGCAGCTTAGTGCCGGGGGGCACCGGGGAGCTGTTTTTT. V is TRBV11-3 and J is TRBJ2-2; TRBD2 matches 7 bases. CDR1 SGHNT and CDR2 YENEEA come from the germline V gene. This CDR3 comprises 15 residues. The J segment lost 4 bases and the V segment lost 1 base, leaving 3 bases of the junction unmatched.

There are many counts of this clone. The genes are TRBV11-2 and TRBJ2-1; the match to TRBD2 covers 8 bases. Germline CDR1 SGHAT, CDR2 FQNNGV. J lost 4 bases, V lost 2 bases, and 1 base had no gene match. CDR3 length: 14 residues. Here the CDR3 DNA reads TGTGCCAGCAGCTTAACTAGCGGATACAATGAGCAGTTCTTC. It yields the protein CASSLTSGYNEQFF. Complete variable domain (other parts from reference TRBV11-2 and TRBJ2-1): EAGVAQSPRYKIIEKRQSVAFWCNPISGHATLYWYQQILGQGPKLLIQFQNNGVVDDSQLPKDRFSAERLKGVDSTLKIQPAKLEDSAVYLCASSLTSGYNEQFFGPGTRLTVL.

This clone came up a few times. The chain employs TRBV30 and TRBJ1-6; tentative D call: TRBD1 (5 bases). This CDR3 contains 15 residues. V was clipped by 3 bases and J by 0 bases, with 9 bases between them. Per germline, CDR1 GTSNPN and CDR2 SVGIG (reference sequence). CDR3 coding DNA: TGTGCCTGGAGACCAGACAGCTCCTATAATTCACCCCTCCACTTT. Translated: CAWRPDSSYNSPLHF.

The chain's CDR3 is CASSEWGGNYGYTF. As DNA, the CDR3 is TGTGCCAGCAGTGAATGGGGGGGGAACTATGGCTACACCTTC. This chain links TRBV2 with TRBJ1-2; D is possibly TRBD1 (5 bases). The CDR3 loop spans 14 amino acids. With 2 bases removed from V and 2 bases from J, the gap between germline ends came to 9 bases. CDR1 and CDR2 from the germline V gene are SNHLY and FYNNEI.

V and J are TRBV30 and TRBJ2-5; weak D call: TRBD1 (6 bases). This CDR3 has 14 residues. V was clipped by 0 bases and J by 5 bases, with 13 bases between them. Germline-derived CDR1 and CDR2 are GTSNPN and SVGIG (reference sequence). CDR3 nucleotides: TGTGCCTGGAGTGTACAGGGTTTCAGGGAGACCCAGTACTTC. It translates to CAWSVQGFRETQYF.

This clone turned up a few times. CDR3: CASSLRDSEQYF. CDR3 nucleotide sequence: TGTGCCAGCAGCCTTAGGGACAGCGAGCAGTACTTC. The rearrangement uses TRBV3-1 (or the pseudogene TRBV3-2) and TRBJ2-7, with 7 bases aligning to TRBD1. The germline CDR1 and CDR2 sequences are LGHDT and YNNKEL (reference sequence). The trim removed 4 bases at V and 6 bases at J, leaving 3 bases unmatched. The CDR3 loop spans 12 amino acids.

This chain joins TRBV12-5 and TRBJ2-1; D remains unclear. Per germline, CDR1 LGHNT and CDR2 FRNRAP. The CDR3 sequence is 12 residues long. V dropped 5 bases and J dropped 10 bases, with 12 bases sitting between them. The CDR3 loop is CASGLNWAEQFF. CDR3 coding DNA: TGTGCTAGTGGTCTGAACTGGGCCGAGCAGTTCTTC.

V is TRBV14 and J is TRBJ2-1; 7 bases line up with TRBD2. The ends lost 0 bases at V and 9 bases at J; junction bases unmatched: 8. Germline CDR1 SGHDN, CDR2 FVKESK. The CDR3 has 15 amino acids. The DNA for the CDR3 is TGTGCCAGCAGCCAAGATTGGGCTAGCGGAGGTGAGCAGTTCTTC. It specifies CASSQDWASGGEQFF. Based on the CDR3 plus reference TRBV14 and TRBJ2-1, the full variable domain is EAGVTQFPSHSVIEKGQTVTLRCDPISGHDNLYWYRRVMGKEIKFLLHFVKESKQDESGMPNNRFLAERTGGTYSTLKVQPAELEDSGVYFCASSQDWASGGEQFFGPGTRLTVL.

The V call is TRBV6-6, the J call TRBJ2-4; 7 bases agree with TRBD2. The length of the CDR3 is 14 residues. Germline V gene sequence: CDR1 MNHNY, CDR2 SVGAGI (reference sequence). Unmatched junction bases numbered 4, after V lost 7 bases and J lost 1 base. The CDR3 region has the DNA TGTGCCAGCAATGGGGGGGTGGCCAAAAACATTCAGTACTTC. It yields the protein CASNGGVAKNIQYF.

The chain couples TRBV5-5 to TRBJ1-5; no definite D call. The germline V gene has CDR1 SGHKS and CDR2 YYEKEE (reference sequence). Trimming left V 0 bases short and J 8 bases short, with 15 bases between. CDR3 length: 15 residues. The CDR3 is CASSLDARGGKPQHF. The CDR3 DNA is TGTGCCAGCAGCTTGGACGCCCGAGGCGGGAAGCCCCAGCATTTT. Looking up the rest from reference TRBV5-5 and TRBJ1-5 gives the full variable domain: DAGVTQSPTHLIKTRGQQVTLRCSPISGHKSVSWYQQVLGQGPQFIFQYYEKEERGRGNFPDRFSARQFPNYSSELNVNALLLGDSALYLCASSLDARGGKPQHFGDGTRLSIL.

The gene calls are TRBV7-2 and TRBJ2-1; 7 bases agree with TRBD2. V trimming: 3 bases; J trimming: 8 bases; junction bases outside the gene matches: 4. CDR1 is SGHTA, CDR2 FQGNSA, per germline. This CDR3 contains 13 residues. CDR3 protein: CASSLAGVDEQFF. The CDR3 region has the DNA TGTGCCAGCAGCTTGGCGGGAGTGGATGAGCAGTTCTTC.

This clone occurred once. V is TRBV19 and J is TRBJ1-6; possibly TRBD1 for D (5 bases). Trimming shortened V by 3 bases and J by 3 bases, and 9 bases separated the two germline ends. The CDR3 loop spans 15 amino acids. The germline CDR1 and CDR2 sequences are LNHDA and SQIVND (reference sequence). The CDR3 spells CASSMTDNYNSPLHF. The CDR3 DNA reads TGTGCCAGTAGTATGACAGATAACTATAATTCACCCCTCCACTTT.

For the CDR3, the DNA is TGCGCCAGCAGCTTCGGGGGAGATCAGCCCCAGCATTTT. It is translated as CASSFGGDQPQHF. The chain recombines TRBV5-1 with TRBJ1-5; D is possibly TRBD1 (5 bases). The germline V and J ends were trimmed by 2 bases and 5 bases, with 8 bases remaining between them. CDR3 size: 13 residues. From germline, CDR1 is SGHRS and CDR2 YFSETQ. Full variable domain (missing parts from reference TRBV5-1 and TRBJ1-5): KAGVTQTPRYLIKTRGQQVTLSCSPISGHRSVSWYQQTPGQGLQFLFEYFSETQRNKGNFPGRFSGRQFSNSRSEMNVSTLELGDSALYLCASSFGGDQPQHFGDGTRLSIL.